This is a list of T cell receptor beta chains from one sample in a study of shared clonotypes between healthy human individuals. Using immunoSEQ multiplex PCR, the repertoire was profiled, and TCRdb retains in-frame clones only, with some absent. The table includes around 1.9 million clones, more than 85% detected once. Sequencing was carried out using naive CD8+ T cells from PBMCs. The receptors derive from a man aged 18 to 29 in good health. Some clones in this sample may be carry-over from other donors' samples. CDR3s include the opening cysteine and the closing phenylalanine or tryptophan. Each record gives: V gene, CDR3 protein.

TRBV30,CAWSVLAERGLSYEQYF
TRBV6-1,CASSERQAYEQYF
TRBV10-1,CASSEVRGNEQFF
TRBV5-1,CASSSINGGQGNGYTF
TRBV11-3,CASSARTGIFYEQYF
TRBV4-1,CASSQDRTGGSYEQYF
TRBV30,CAWSFGTGVYSNQPQHF
TRBV15,CATATGASYEQYF
TRBV18,CAGSFLLAQPQHF
TRBV7-2,CASSRSWDRVKETQYF
TRBV5-1,CASIGRGDTEAFF
TRBV18,CASSPPGALQETQYF
TRBV10-3,CAISESRGSGGFF
TRBV15,CATRAIPRTANTGELFF
TRBV9,CASSVGIAGRTDTQYF
TRBV5-4,CASSWKGRSSYEQYF
TRBV19,CASSIVFRETQYF
TRBV6-6,CASRGARTAGELFF